This T cell receptor beta chain was captured by sequencing in a study of T cell responses to AZD1222 COVID-19 vaccine. CDR3 length equals 14 residues. Germline-derived CDR1 and CDR2 are SGHTA and FQGNSA. The V gene lost 6 bases and the J gene lost 4 bases, with 12 bases spanning the gap. TCRdb's table, derived via immunoSEQ multiplex PCR, lists solely in-frame clones and lacks some. The data show over 150,000 clones, under 95% seen once. Concerning this clone itself: Its antigen is unknown.

Notes on the study in general: In all cases, repertoires were sampled only after the peak T cell response. Donor demographics were predominantly white British with a female majority; clonal diversity may be underestimated. The study found Spike-specific TCR breadth and depth rose after two AZD1222 doses.

Samples with a second dose at about 4 or about 12 weeks were pooled together. This receptor was obtained from an adult who received the AZD1222 COVID-19 vaccine. The chain links TRBV7-2 to TRBJ2-2, with D possibly TRBD2 on 5 matching bases. The specimen was peripheral blood, collected 28 days after the second AZD1222 dose. The CDR3 DNA follows: TGTGCCAGCAGTCTCTCCGGGGTCACCGGGGAGCTGTTTTTT. It translates to CASSLSGVTGELFF.